The next 10 T cell receptor beta chains were all read from a single sample in a study of immune heterogeneity within non-small cell lung tumors. Multiplex PCR employing 32 V and 13 J primers generated amplicons of the TCR beta CDR3. TCRdb fed the multiplex PCR reads into MiXCR, producing one record per CDR3 protein. The repertoire holds about 10,000 distinct CDR3 sequences, with less than 30% as singletons. Template input, which was bulk tumor genomic DNA, totaled approximately 640 ng per sample. During surgery, several far-apart biopsies were obtained from every primary tumor. These patients got curative surgery after being newly diagnosed with untreated non-small cell lung cancer. Sequenced material: lung tumor tissue. The receptors originated from a woman between 45 and 60 years old with non-small cell lung cancer.

This clonotype is deemed medium-sized. The chain couples TRBV18 to TRBJ1-2; TRBD1 might be the D (6 bases). The CDR3 contains 15 residues. The ends were cut back, 3 bases at V and 1 base at J, with 12 bases in the middle. Germline V gene lookup returns CDR1 KGHSH and CDR2 LQKENI. The CDR3 region has the DNA TGTGCCAGCTCACCCGGGGACACCATTAACTATGGCTACACCTTC. Translating gives CASSPGDTINYGYTF.

This clonotype was counted many times. The chain uses TRBV6-1 and TRBJ2-5; 9 bases align to TRBD2. The germline V gene has CDR1 MNHNS and CDR2 SASEGT. The V gene end was trimmed by 2 bases and the J gene end by 4 bases; junction bases not matched to a gene: 14. This CDR3 comprises 18 residues. CDR3 loop: CASSELGGIAGDVETQYF. The CDR3 nucleotides are TGTGCCAGCAGTGAACTAGGGGGGATAGCGGGAGATGTAGAGACCCAGTACTTC.

This rearrangement joins TRBV7-2 to TRBJ2-3; TRBD2 matches at 8 bases. V lost 8 bases to trimming and J lost 5 bases; unmatched junction nucleotides: 12. This CDR3 is 15 amino acids long. Germline-derived CDR1 and CDR2 are SGHTA and FQGNSA. DNA of the CDR3: TGTGCCAGCTCGCGTGTGGCGGGAGGAGGAGATACGCAGTATTTT. Encoded protein: CASSRVAGGGDTQYF.

Sample share makes this clonotype medium-sized (0.01 to 0.1%). The rearrangement uses TRBV12-3 or TRBV12-4 and TRBJ1-2; possible D gene TRBD1, 6 bases. The germline V and J ends were trimmed by 6 bases and 5 bases, with 7 bases remaining between them. This CDR3 has 11 amino acids. The CDR3 bases are TGTGCCAGCAGCACAGGGTATGGCTACACCTTC. This sequence encodes CASSTGYGYTF.

This clonotype has a count of ten or more. The rearrangement uses TRBV20-1 and TRBJ1-5; D may be TRBD1 (5 bases). Germline CDR1 is DFQATT and CDR2 is SNEGSKA (reference sequence). V lost 6 bases and J 7 bases, leaving 25 bases between the germline ends. The CDR3 is 16 amino acids. The DNA of the CDR3 is TGCAGTGCGCCGCGAACCTCAGGGTTTAGAGGCCAGCCCCAGCATTTT. This gives the protein CSAPRTSGFRGQPQHF.

The table lists this clonotype with a few counts. This chain connects TRBV4-1 to TRBJ2-1; the match to TRBD1 covers 9 bases. The CDR3 loop spans 16 amino acids. The V gene end was trimmed by 3 bases and the J gene end by 6 bases; junction bases not matched to a gene: 9. The germline V gene has CDR1 MGHRA and CDR2 YSYEKL. The DNA of the CDR3 is TGCGCCAGCAGCCACACCGGGACAGGGAGGGCCAATGAGCAGTTCTTC. Encoded protein: CASSHTGTGRANEQFF.

This clonotype was detected ten times or more. The rearrangement uses TRBV2 and TRBJ2-1; D gene ambiguous. V lost 4 bases to trimming and J lost 5 bases, with 6 bases between them. Germline assignment: CDR1 SNHLY and CDR2 FYNNEI. The CDR3 contains 12 residues. The CDR3 is CASSVNDNEQFF. In DNA, the CDR3 is TGTGCCAGCAGTGTAAACGACAATGAGCAGTTCTTC.

The chain joins TRBV6-2 or TRBV6-3 to TRBJ2-3, with TRBD1 matching 8 bases. Germline CDR1 reads MNHEY; CDR2 reads SVGEGT. With 6 bases clipped from V and 5 bases from J, the junction kept 4 bases outside the gene matches. This CDR3 region has 13 residues. As DNA, the CDR3 is TGTGCCAGCAGGGGACAGGCAAGAGATACGCAGTATTTT. Translation gives CASRGQARDTQYF.

The V gene is TRBV7-8, the J gene TRBJ2-7; D is possibly TRBD2 (5 bases). The V and J ends lost 6 bases and 2 bases respectively, with 20 bases between them. CDR3 length equals 16 residues. Germline CDR1 reads SGHVS; CDR2 reads FQNEAQ. Here the CDR3 DNA reads TGTGCCAGCAGTCGAGGGTACGCCGTTGTTGCCTACGAGCAGTACTTC. Translated: CASSRGYAVVAYEQYF.

The rearrangement joins TRBV4-1 to TRBJ1-2, with 8 bases matching TRBD1. This CDR3 is built from 15 residues. V was clipped by 0 bases and J by 8 bases; unmatched bases: 8. CDR1 is MGHRA, CDR2 YSYEKL, per germline. As DNA, the CDR3 is TGCGCCAGCAGCCAAGAGAGAGACAGGGGTGGGGGCTACACCTTC. Its protein is CASSQERDRGGGYTF.